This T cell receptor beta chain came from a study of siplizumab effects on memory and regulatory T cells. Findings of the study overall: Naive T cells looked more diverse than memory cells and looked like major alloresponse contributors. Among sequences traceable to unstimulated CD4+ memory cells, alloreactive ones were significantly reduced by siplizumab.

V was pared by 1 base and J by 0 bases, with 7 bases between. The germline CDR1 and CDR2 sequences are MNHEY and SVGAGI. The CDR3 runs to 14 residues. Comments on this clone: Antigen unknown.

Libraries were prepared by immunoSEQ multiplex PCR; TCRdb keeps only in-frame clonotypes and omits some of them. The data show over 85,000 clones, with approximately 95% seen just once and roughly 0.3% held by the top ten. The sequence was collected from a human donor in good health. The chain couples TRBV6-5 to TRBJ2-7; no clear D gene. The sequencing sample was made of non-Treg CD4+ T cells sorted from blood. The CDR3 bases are TGTGCCAGCAGTTACTTATACAGCTCCTACGAGCAGTACTTC. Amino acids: CASSYLYSSYEQYF.